Following are 19 T cell receptor beta chains from one sample sequenced in a study of T cell responses to AZD1222 COVID-19 vaccine. Assay: immunoSEQ multiplex PCR; the TCRdb copy retains only in-frame clones and omits some. The sample lists tens of thousands of clones, just over 90% occurring once. Sequenced material: peripheral blood, taken on day 0 of MenACWY control vaccination. The receptors were gathered from an adult in good health.

The chain combines TRBV6-6 with TRBJ1-4, with D hard to call. The V end lost 7 bases, the J end lost 7 bases, and 7 bases lay between the germline ends. The germline V gene encodes CDR1 MNHNY and CDR2 SVGAGI (reference sequence). This CDR3 comprises 11 residues. CDR3 coding DNA: TGTGCCAGCACTCGGAGTGAAAAACTGTTTTTT. Its protein product is CASTRSEKLFF.

This rearrangement joins TRBV27 to TRBJ2-1, with a weak D call TRBD1 (6 bases). Trimming shortened V by 8 bases and J by 4 bases, and 18 bases separated the two germline ends. Germline loops: CDR1 MNHEY, CDR2 SMNVEV (reference sequence). The CDR3 loop spans 15 amino acids. The CDR3 DNA is TGTGCCAGCCGCCCTACAGGGAGAAAATACAATGAGCAGTTCTTC. It is translated as CASRPTGRKYNEQFF.

The genes are TRBV6-1 and TRBJ2-3; TRBD1 might be the D (5 bases). CDR3 size: 15 residues. Germline loops: CDR1 MNHNS, CDR2 SASEGT. The V gene lost 2 bases and the J gene lost 2 bases, with 11 bases spanning the gap. CDR3 sequence: CASSEQGHLTDTQYF. The CDR3 region has the DNA TGTGCCAGCAGTGAACAAGGACATCTCACAGATACGCAGTATTTT.

J is TRBJ2-1 and V is TRBV30; tentatively, D is TRBD2 (5 bases). CDR1 and CDR2 from the germline V gene are GTSNPN and SVGIG (reference sequence). V was shortened by 0 bases and J by 2 bases, with 17 bases between the two germline ends. There are 17 residues in the CDR3. CDR3 sequence: CAWSVREARPPYNEQFF. CDR3 DNA: TGTGCCTGGAGTGTTCGGGAAGCTCGCCCGCCCTACAATGAGCAGTTCTTC.

The V and J genes are TRBV5-6 and TRBJ1-1, with 9 bases that match TRBD1. Trimming took 4 bases from V and 7 from J; bases not matched to a gene: 14. The CDR3 totals 16 residues. CDR1 SGHDT and CDR2 YYEEEE come from the germline V gene. CDR3 sequence (DNA): TGTGCCAGCAGCGAGGGCTGGGACAGGGACCTGTTTGAAGCTTTCTTT. Residues: CASSEGWDRDLFEAFF.

This chain uses TRBV7-2 with TRBJ1-3, with 8 bases that match TRBD1. The germline V gene encodes CDR1 SGHTA and CDR2 FQGNSA. Trimming cost V 5 bases and J 2 bases; bases outside gene matches: 5. The CDR3 is 15 residues long. CDR3 in amino acids: CASSPMTGAGNTIYF. In nucleotides, the CDR3 is TGTGCCAGCAGCCCAATGACAGGGGCTGGAAACACCATATATTTT.

This chain joins TRBV6-5 and TRBJ2-7, with unresolved D. CDR3 size: 14 residues. Germline V gene sequence: CDR1 MNHEY, CDR2 SVGAGI. Trimming removed 6 bases from V and 3 bases from J, with 15 bases in between. The chain's CDR3 is CASSPPGDHYEQYF. In nucleotides, the CDR3 is TGTGCCAGCAGCCCCCCGGGCGACCACTACGAGCAGTACTTC.

This clone has a handful of counts. The V gene is TRBV11-2, the J gene TRBJ2-1; 14 bases are a match to TRBD2. Germline trimming cut 5 bases from V and 8 bases from J; bases unmatched to any gene: 5. Per the germline V gene, CDR1 is SGHAT and CDR2 is FQNNGV. This CDR3 is built from 15 residues. CDR3 protein: CASSPEGLAGDEQFF. DNA for the CDR3: TGTGCCAGCAGCCCCGAGGGACTAGCGGGGGATGAGCAGTTCTTC.

To note about this clone: A junction boundary mismatches the germline segment, possibly from a read error. The chain recombines TRBV9 with TRBJ2-5; 7 nucleotides match TRBD2. The germline gives CDR1 SGDLS, CDR2 YYNGEE. CDR3 length: 14 amino acids. The CDR3 here is CASTVGGGQETQYF. CDR3 in DNA: TGTGCCAGCACCGTAGGCGGGGGTCAAGAGACCCAGTACTTC.

The CDR3 reads CASSGDRATEAFF. The CDR3 DNA reads TGTGCCAGCTCAGGGGACAGGGCCACTGAAGCTTTCTTT. The chain uses TRBV18 and TRBJ1-1; 9 bases align to TRBD1. The CDR3 has 13 amino acids. Trimming at V came to 5 bases and at J to 4 bases, leaving 2 bases not matched to a gene. The germline V gene has CDR1 KGHSH and CDR2 LQKENI.

V is TRBV27 and J is TRBJ1-4; 9 bases align to TRBD1. The CDR3 loop spans 15 amino acids. After removal of 5 bases from V and 8 bases from J, the junction contained 9 bases not matched to a gene. Germline lookup yields CDR1 MNHEY and CDR2 SMNVEV (reference sequence). The CDR3 sequence is CASSPLQGALEKLFF. Written as DNA, the CDR3 is TGTGCCAGCAGTCCGTTACAGGGGGCGCTGGAAAAACTGTTTTTT.

The chain has TRBV10-2 and TRBJ1-1; perhaps TRBD1 as D (5 bases). This CDR3 has 15 residues. V shed 10 bases and J shed 4 bases, with 22 bases lying between them. CDR1 is WSHSY, CDR2 SAAADI, per germline. The CDR3 DNA sequence: TGCGCCACCAACACCTACGAGGTCGGGGCCACTGAAGCTTTCTTT. Translating it yields CATNTYEVGATEAFF.

The chain is built from TRBV6-5 and TRBJ2-3; D is perhaps TRBD1 or TRBD2 (5 bases each). CDR3 size: 13 residues. V was cut by 6 bases and J by 8 bases, with 15 bases left in between. Germline CDR1 reads MNHEY; CDR2 reads SVGAGI. Here the CDR3 reads CASSGLGVGTQYF. The DNA of the CDR3 is TGTGCCAGCAGCGGGTTGGGGGTCGGTACGCAGTATTTT.

The chain joins TRBV27 to TRBJ1-5, with D tentatively TRBD1 (5 bases). CDR3 length: 14 amino acids. Per germline, CDR1 MNHEY and CDR2 SMNVEV (reference sequence). The V and J ends lost 6 bases and 6 bases respectively, with 15 bases between them. Here the CDR3 reads CASRPGGGGQPQHF. The CDR3 nucleotides are TGTGCCAGCAGACCAGGCGGGGGTGGTCAGCCCCAGCATTTT.

This chain joins TRBV10-2 and TRBJ2-3, with D unresolved. The CDR3 runs 14 residues. V was pared by 2 bases and J by 0 bases, with 6 bases between. The germline gives CDR1 WSHSY, CDR2 SAAADI. CDR3 amino acids: CASSEDRSTDTQYF. Written as DNA, the CDR3 is TGCGCCAGCAGTGAGGACCGTAGCACAGATACGCAGTATTTT.

The rearrangement links TRBV4-3 to TRBJ1-2; tentative D call: TRBD1 (5 bases). CDR1 LGHNA and CDR2 YSLEER come from the germline V gene. V was cut by 0 bases and J by 6 bases, with 8 bases left in between. This CDR3 region has 13 residues. The CDR3 bases are TGCGCCAGCAGCCAAGACACGGGACATGGCTACACCTTC. It codes for CASSQDTGHGYTF.

This chain links TRBV28 with TRBJ1-2; D might be TRBD1 (5 bases). The V and J ends lost 6 bases and 4 bases respectively, with 12 bases between them. The CDR3 totals 13 residues. The germline V gene encodes CDR1 MDHEN and CDR2 SYDVKM. The CDR3 spells CASRPPGLYGYTF. In nucleotides, the CDR3 is TGTGCCAGCAGGCCCCCGGGACTCTATGGCTACACCTTC.

The chain combines TRBV11-2 with TRBJ1-2; D is possibly TRBD1 (6 bases). This CDR3 is built from 13 residues. V was trimmed by 5 bases and J by 7 bases, leaving 14 bases between them. The germline gives CDR1 SGHAT, CDR2 FQNNGV. The CDR3 sequence: CASSQDRTAGYTF. In DNA form, the CDR3 reads TGTGCCAGCAGCCAGGACAGAACGGCTGGCTACACCTTC.

The genes are TRBV10-2 and TRBJ2-1, with 12 bases aligning to TRBD2. The trim removed 1 base at V and 7 bases at J, leaving 5 bases unmatched. The CDR3 contains 16 residues. Germline CDR1 and CDR2: WSHSY and SAAADI. The CDR3 protein is CASSELGLAGHNEQFF. The CDR3 DNA follows: TGCGCCAGCAGTGAGTTGGGACTAGCGGGCCATAATGAGCAGTTCTTC.